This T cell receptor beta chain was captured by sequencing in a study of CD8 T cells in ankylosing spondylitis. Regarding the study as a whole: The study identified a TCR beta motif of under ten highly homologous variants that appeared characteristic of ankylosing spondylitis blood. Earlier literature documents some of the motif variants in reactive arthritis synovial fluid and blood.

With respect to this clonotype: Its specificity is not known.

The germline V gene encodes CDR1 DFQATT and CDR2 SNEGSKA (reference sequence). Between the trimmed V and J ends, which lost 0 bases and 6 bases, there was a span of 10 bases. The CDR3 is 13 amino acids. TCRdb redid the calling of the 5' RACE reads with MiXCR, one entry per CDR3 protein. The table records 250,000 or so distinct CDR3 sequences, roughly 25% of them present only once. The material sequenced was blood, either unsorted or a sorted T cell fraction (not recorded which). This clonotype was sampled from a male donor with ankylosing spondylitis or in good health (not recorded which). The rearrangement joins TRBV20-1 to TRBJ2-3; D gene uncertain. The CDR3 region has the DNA TGCAGTGCTAGAGATTGGGTGCTGGATACGCAGTATTTT. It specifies CSARDWVLDTQYF.